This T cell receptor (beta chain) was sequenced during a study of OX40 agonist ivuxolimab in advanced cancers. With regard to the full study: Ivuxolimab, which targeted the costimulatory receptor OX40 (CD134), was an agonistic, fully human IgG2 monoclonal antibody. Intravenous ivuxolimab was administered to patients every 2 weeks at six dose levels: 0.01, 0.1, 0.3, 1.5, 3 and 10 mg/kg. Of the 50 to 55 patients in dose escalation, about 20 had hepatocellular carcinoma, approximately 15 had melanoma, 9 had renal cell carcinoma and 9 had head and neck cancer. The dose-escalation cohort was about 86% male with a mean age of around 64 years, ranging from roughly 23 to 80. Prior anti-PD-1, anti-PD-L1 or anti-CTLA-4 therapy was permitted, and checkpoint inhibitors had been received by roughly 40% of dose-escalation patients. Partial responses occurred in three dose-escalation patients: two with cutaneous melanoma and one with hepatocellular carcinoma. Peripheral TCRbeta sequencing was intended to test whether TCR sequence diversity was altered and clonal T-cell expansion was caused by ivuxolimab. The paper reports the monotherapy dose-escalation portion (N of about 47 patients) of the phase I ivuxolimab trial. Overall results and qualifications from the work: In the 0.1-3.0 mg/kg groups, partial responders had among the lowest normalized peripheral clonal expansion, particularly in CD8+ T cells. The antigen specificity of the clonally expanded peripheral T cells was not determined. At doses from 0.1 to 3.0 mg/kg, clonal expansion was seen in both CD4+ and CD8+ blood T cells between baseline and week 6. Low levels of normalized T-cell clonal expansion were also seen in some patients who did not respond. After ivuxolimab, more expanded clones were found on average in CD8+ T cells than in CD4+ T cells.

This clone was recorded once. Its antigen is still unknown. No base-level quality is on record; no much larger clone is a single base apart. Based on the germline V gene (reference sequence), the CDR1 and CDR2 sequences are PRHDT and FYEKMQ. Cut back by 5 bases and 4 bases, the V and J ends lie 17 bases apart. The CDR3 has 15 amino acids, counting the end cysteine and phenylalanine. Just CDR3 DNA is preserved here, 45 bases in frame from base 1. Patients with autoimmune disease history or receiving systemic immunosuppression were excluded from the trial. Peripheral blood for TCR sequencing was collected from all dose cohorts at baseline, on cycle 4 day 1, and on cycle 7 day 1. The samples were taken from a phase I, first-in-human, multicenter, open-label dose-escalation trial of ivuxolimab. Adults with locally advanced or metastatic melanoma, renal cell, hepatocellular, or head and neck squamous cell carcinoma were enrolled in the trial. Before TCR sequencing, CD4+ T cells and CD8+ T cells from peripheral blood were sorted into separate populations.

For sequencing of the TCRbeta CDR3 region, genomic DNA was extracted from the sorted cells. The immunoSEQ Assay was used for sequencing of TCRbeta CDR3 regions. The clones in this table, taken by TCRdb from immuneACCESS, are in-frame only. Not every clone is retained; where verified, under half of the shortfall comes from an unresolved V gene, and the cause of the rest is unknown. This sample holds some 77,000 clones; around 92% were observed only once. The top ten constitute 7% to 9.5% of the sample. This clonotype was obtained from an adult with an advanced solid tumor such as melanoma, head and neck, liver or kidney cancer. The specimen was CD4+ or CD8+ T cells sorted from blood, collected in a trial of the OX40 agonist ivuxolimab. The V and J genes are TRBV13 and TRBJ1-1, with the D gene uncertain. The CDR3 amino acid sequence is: CASSPTTETTTEAFF. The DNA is TGTGCCAGCAGCCCCACGACTGAAACGACCACTGAAGCTTTCTTT.